This T cell receptor beta chain emerged from a study of blood T cell repertoires in COVID-19. Study in general: The United States, Italy and Spain provided the acute and convalescent COVID-19 samples. T cells, B-cell-depleted T cells, or PBMCs provided the cDNA or gDNA that served as material.

Germline V lookup: CDR1 SNHLY, CDR2 FYNNEI. After removal of 8 bases from V and 8 bases from J, the junction contained 7 bases not matched to a gene. This CDR3 spans 13 amino acids. Authors' data handling: Amplification of reference gene primers provided the estimated nucleated cell counts. The data were produced by immunoSEQ multiplex PCR, yet TCRdb's version contains in-frame clones alone and is incomplete. The V and J calls and clone size come from that table; D and trimming were worked out from the DNA. This sample has 110,000 to 150,000 clones, with 75% to 85% found just once. Sequenced input: peripheral blood. This TCR was sampled from a woman between 50 and 59 years old with acute or convalescent COVID-19. The genes are TRBV2 and TRBJ1-4; 8 bases align to TRBD1. The CDR3 nucleotides read TGTGCCAGCGGAGGACAGGGATGGGAAAAACTGTTTTTT. It is translated as CASGGQGWEKLFF.